Sequencing of this T cell receptor (beta chain) was carried out in a study of blood T cell repertoires in COVID-19 (dated by TCRdb to the early 2020s). For the study in its entirety: Collaborator samples came from the United States, Italy and Spain and covered acute and convalescent phases of COVID-19. The prospective study material was composed of cDNA or gDNA derived from T cells, B-cell-depleted T cells, or PBMCs. Deeply sampled blood TCRbeta repertoires from subjects exposed to, actively infected with, or recovered from COVID-19 were included in the dataset. A freely available public database, intended as a resource for researchers studying the immune response to SARS-CoV-2, is where the repertoires were released. Samples came from the ongoing ImmuneRACE study (first 160 participants) plus 1,254 subjects from 6 global collaborators. Nearly every sample came with metadata listing a de-identified subject ID, COVID-19 status, age in years and sex. Where available, HLA class I and class II types were obtained from metadata supplied by the sample provider rather than from assay-based typing. Study-wide findings and limitations: How much clinical and demographic metadata was included differed by source and by participant, and the metadata was provided uncurated.

Note on this clone: Which antigen it targets is not known. No base quality information exists; no much larger clone differs at one position.

Each collaborating institution followed its own protocols to collect whole blood in K2EDTA tubes. For TCRbeta analysis, collaborators shipped samples as frozen whole blood, isolated PBMCs, or DNA extracted from either of those sample types. The CDR3 contains 13 residues, cysteine and phenylalanine counted. Only the CDR3 DNA stays, 39 bases, in frame from base 1. The germline V gene specifies SGHTA as CDR1 and FQGTGA as CDR2. Germline trimming: 5 bases from V, 8 bases from J; junction bases outside gene matches: 7. TCRbeta CDR3 regions were amplified from genomic DNA by means of the immunoSEQ Assay, a bias-controlled multiplex PCR. From the authors' description of their analysis: The number of nucleated cells in each sample was estimated by amplification of reference gene primers within the assay. To quantify the absolute abundance of each unique TCRbeta CDR3 rearrangement, sequence reads were collapsed and filtered. For each sample, productive Simpson clonality was calculated by taking the square root of Simpson's diversity index across productive rearrangements. TCRdb stores this immuneACCESS table with in-frame sequences only. Part of the clones is absent; in the studies checked, under half of the shortfall reflects unresolved V genes, and no reason is known for the rest. That table furnishes V, J and clone size, whereas the DNA furnished D and trimming. The table for this sample lists roughly 220,000 clones; more than 85% of them were counted only once. Approximately 2.9% of the sample lies in the top ten.

The rearranged chain carries TRBV7-3 and TRBJ1-2, with 8 bases aligning to TRBD1. The origin of this receptor is a man between 60 and 70 years old with acute or convalescent COVID-19. Sequenced material: peripheral blood. This receptor has the CDR3 CASSIGTGGGYTF. The nucleotides read TGTGCCAGCAGCATCGGGACAGGCGGGGGCTACACCTTC. With the rest looked up from the reference TRBV7-3 and TRBJ1-2 genes rather than sequenced, the full variable domain is GAGVSQTPSNKVTEKGKYVELRCDPISGHTALYWYRQSLGQGPEFLIYFQGTGAADDSGLPNDRFFAVRPEGSVSTLKIQRTERGDSAVYLCASSIGTGGGYTFGSGTRLTVV.